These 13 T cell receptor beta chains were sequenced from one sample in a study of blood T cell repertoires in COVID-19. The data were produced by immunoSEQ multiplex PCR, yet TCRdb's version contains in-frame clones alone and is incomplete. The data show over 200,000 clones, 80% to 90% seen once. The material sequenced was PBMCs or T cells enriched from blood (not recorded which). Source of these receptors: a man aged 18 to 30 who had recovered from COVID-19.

CDR3 residues: CASSFGDRVGYTF. In nucleotides, the CDR3 is TGTGCCAGCAGCTTTGGGGACAGGGTTGGCTACACCTTC. This chain joins TRBV5-6 and TRBJ1-2; 9 bases agree with TRBD1. CDR3 length: 13 residues. Germline V lookup: CDR1 SGHDT, CDR2 YYEEEE. Unmatched junction bases numbered 3, after V lost 2 bases and J lost 7 bases.

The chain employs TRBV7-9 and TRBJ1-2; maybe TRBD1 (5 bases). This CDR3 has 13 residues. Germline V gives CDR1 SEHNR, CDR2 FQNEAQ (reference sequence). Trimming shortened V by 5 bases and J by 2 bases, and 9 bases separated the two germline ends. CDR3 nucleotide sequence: TGTGCCAGCAGCCGGGACTTCAACTATGGCTACACCTTC. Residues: CASSRDFNYGYTF.

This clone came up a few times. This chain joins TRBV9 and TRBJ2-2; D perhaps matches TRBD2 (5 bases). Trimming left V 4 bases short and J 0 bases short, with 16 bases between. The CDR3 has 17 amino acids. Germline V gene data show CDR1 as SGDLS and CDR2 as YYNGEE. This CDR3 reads CASSPSGTPANTGELFF. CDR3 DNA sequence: TGTGCCAGCAGCCCGTCGGGAACCCCCGCGAACACCGGGGAGCTGTTTTTT.

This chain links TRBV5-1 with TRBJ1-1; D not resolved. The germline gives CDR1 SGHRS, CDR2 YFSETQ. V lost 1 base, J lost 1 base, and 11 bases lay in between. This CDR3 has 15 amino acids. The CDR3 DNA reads TGCGCCAGCAGCTTGACGGCACAGTGGAACACTGAAGCTTTCTTT. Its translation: CASSLTAQWNTEAFF.

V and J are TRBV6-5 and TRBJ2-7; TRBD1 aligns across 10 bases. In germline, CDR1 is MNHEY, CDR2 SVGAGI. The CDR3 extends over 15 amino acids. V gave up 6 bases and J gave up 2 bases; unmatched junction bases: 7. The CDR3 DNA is TGTGCCAGCAGGTCCGGGACAGGGGCGACCTACGAGCAGTACTTC. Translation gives CASRSGTGATYEQYF.

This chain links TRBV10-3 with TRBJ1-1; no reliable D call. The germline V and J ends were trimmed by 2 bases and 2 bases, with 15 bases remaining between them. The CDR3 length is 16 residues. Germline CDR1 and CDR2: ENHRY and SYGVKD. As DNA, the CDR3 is TGTGCCATCAGTGAGCGGGGTCGGAGTGAAAACACTGAAGCTTTCTTT. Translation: CAISERGRSENTEAFF.

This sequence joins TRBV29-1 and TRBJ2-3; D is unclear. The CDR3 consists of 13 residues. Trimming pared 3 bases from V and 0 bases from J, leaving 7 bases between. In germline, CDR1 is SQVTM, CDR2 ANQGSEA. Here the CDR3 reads CSVDQDSTDTQYF. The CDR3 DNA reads TGCAGCGTTGACCAGGATAGCACAGATACGCAGTATTTT.

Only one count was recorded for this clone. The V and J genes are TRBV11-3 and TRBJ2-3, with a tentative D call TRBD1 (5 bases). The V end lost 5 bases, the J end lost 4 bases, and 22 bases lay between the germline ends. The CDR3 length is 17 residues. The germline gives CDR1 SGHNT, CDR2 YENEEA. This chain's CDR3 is CASSNFLQGLEADTQYF. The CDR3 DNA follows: TGTGCCAGCAGCAATTTTTTGCAGGGATTAGAAGCAGATACGCAGTATTTT.

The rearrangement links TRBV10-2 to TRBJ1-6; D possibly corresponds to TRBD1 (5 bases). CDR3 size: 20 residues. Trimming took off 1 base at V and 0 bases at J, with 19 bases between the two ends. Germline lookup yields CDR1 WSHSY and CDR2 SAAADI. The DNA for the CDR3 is TGCGCCAGCAGTGAGTTCGGGCCGCACAGGAAAAGCTCCTATAATTCACCCCTCCACTTT. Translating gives CASSEFGPHRKSSYNSPLHF.

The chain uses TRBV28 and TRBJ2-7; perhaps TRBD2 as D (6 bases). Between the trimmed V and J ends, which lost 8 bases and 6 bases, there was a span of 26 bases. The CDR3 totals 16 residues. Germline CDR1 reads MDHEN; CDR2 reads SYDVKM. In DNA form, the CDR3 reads TGTGCCAGCTCTAAGGGCGGGACCAATCAGGGATCCGAGCAGTACTTC. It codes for CASSKGGTNQGSEQYF. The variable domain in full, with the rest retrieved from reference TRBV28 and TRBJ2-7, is DVKVTQSSRYLVKRTGEKVFLECVQDMDHENMFWYRQDPGLGLRLIYFSYDVKMKEKGDIPEGYSVSREKKERFSLILESASTNQTSMYLCASSKGGTNQGSEQYFGPGTRLTVT.

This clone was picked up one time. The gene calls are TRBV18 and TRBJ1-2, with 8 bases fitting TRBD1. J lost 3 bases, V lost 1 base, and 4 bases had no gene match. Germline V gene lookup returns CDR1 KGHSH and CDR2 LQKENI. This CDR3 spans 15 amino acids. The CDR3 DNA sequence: TGTGCCAGCTCACCACTCCGGGACAGGCACTATGGCTACACCTTC. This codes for CASSPLRDRHYGYTF.

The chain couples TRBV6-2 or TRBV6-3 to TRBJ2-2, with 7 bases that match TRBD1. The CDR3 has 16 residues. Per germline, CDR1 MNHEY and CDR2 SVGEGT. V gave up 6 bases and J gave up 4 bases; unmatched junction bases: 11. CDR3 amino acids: CASRPDRAPSTGELFF. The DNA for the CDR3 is TGTGCCAGCAGACCTGACAGGGCTCCATCCACCGGGGAGCTGTTTTTT.

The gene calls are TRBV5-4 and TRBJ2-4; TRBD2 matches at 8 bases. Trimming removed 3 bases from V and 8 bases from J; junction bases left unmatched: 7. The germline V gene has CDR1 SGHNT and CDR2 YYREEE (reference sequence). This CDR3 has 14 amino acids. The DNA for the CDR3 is TGTGCCAGCAGCTCCGGGGGGACTAGGGACATTCAGTACTTC. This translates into CASSSGGTRDIQYF.